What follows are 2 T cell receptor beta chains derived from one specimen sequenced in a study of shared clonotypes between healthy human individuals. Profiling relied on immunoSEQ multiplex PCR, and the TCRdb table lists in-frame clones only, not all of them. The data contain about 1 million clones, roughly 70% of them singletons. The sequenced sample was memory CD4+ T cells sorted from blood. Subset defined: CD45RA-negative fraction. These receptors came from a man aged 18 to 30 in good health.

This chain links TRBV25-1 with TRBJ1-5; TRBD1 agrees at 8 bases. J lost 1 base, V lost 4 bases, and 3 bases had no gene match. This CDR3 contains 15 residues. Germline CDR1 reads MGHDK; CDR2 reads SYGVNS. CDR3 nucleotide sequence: TGTGCCAGCAGTGCAAGGACAGGGAGCAATCAGCCCCAGCATTTT. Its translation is CASSARTGSNQPQHF.

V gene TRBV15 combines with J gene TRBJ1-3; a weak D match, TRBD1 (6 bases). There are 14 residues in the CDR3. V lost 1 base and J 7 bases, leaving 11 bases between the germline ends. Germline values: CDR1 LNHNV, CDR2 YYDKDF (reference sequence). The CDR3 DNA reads TGTGCCACCAGCAGAGTACAGGGTTGGAACACCATATATTTT. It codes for CATSRVQGWNTIYF.